This TCR beta chain was documented in a study of blood T cell repertoires in COVID-19. Study background: The study drew acute and convalescent COVID-19 samples from the United States, Italy and Spain.

From germline, CDR1 is MNHEY and CDR2 SVGEGT. The CDR3 contains 15 residues. V was trimmed by 2 bases and J by 0 bases, leaving 8 bases between them. Per the original data handling: The assay estimated nucleated cells by amplifying reference gene primers. The protocol was immunoSEQ multiplex PCR, while the TCRdb copy is restricted to in-frame clones and leaves out a portion. The DNA was the basis for D and trimming; V, J and clone size are from that table. The table includes tens of thousands of clones, 84% detected once. This chain uses TRBV6-2 or TRBV6-3 with TRBJ1-5; D may be TRBD1 (5 bases). The sequence was collected from a man in his 70s with acute or convalescent COVID-19. Sequencing used peripheral blood. The CDR3 spells CASSYRQTSNQPQHF. DNA of the CDR3: TGTGCCAGCAGTTACCGACAGACTAGCAATCAGCCCCAGCATTTT.